The 22 T cell receptor beta chains below come from one sample, sequenced in a study of OX40 agonist ivuxolimab in advanced cancers. Generated by immunoSEQ multiplex PCR, the TCRdb table keeps only in-frame clones and is missing some. Here the sample spans over 55,000 clones, 75% to 90% being singletons. Material: CD4+ or CD8+ T cells sorted from blood, obtained in a trial of the OX40 agonist ivuxolimab. Receptor source: an adult with an advanced solid tumor such as melanoma, head and neck, liver or kidney cancer.

J is TRBJ2-7 and V is TRBV6-6; D may be TRBD1 or TRBD2 (5 bases each). CDR1 is MNHNY, CDR2 SVGAGI, per germline (reference sequence). The ends were cut back, 6 bases at V and 7 bases at J, with 16 bases in the middle. CDR3 length: 13 amino acids. The CDR3 nucleotides read TGTGCCAGCAGAACGGGGCTGGGTGGAGAGCAGTACTTC. The encoded protein is CASRTGLGGEQYF.

V usage is TRBV9 and J usage is TRBJ2-7; 12 positions match TRBD1. This CDR3 has 16 amino acids. The ends lost 0 bases at V and 7 bases at J; junction bases unmatched: 8. Germline CDR1 reads SGDLS; CDR2 reads YYNGEE. CDR3 sequence: CASSVEVGQGAREQYF. The CDR3 bases are TGTGCCAGCAGCGTAGAAGTGGGACAGGGGGCGAGGGAGCAGTACTTC.

This clone was seen only once. CDR3 sequence reads: CASTQGGRRTEAFF. In DNA form, the CDR3 reads TGTGCCAGCACCCAGGGGGGTAGGCGGACTGAAGCTTTCTTT. The chain has TRBV28 and TRBJ1-1; 7 bases agree with TRBD1. The CDR3 is 14 amino acids. The J segment lost 5 bases and the V segment lost 7 bases, leaving 10 bases of the junction unmatched. Germline V lookup: CDR1 MDHEN, CDR2 SYDVKM.

The V call is TRBV29-1, the J call TRBJ2-5, with TRBD1 identical over 8 bases. CDR3 size: 14 residues. After removal of 7 bases from V and 5 bases from J, the junction contained 12 bases not matched to a gene. Germline values: CDR1 SQVTM, CDR2 ANQGSEA. The CDR3 spells CSARTGFGRETQYF. The CDR3 DNA follows: TGCAGCGCACGGACAGGGTTTGGAAGGGAGACCCAGTACTTC.

The chain is built from TRBV29-1 and TRBJ1-2; D uncertain. Germline V gene sequence: CDR1 SQVTM, CDR2 ANQGSEA. CDR3 length: 13 amino acids. V dropped 4 bases and J dropped 0 bases, with 9 bases sitting between them. This chain's CDR3 is CSVVTTTNYGYTF. The DNA for the CDR3 is TGCAGCGTTGTTACAACAACTAACTATGGCTACACCTTC.

The rearrangement links TRBV27 to TRBJ1-1; tentatively, D is TRBD1 (5 bases). Trimming took off 3 bases at V and 4 bases at J, with 9 bases between the two ends. Per germline, CDR1 MNHEY and CDR2 SMNVEV (reference sequence). The CDR3 sequence is 13 residues long. CDR3 loop: CASSLDKSTEAFF. In DNA, the CDR3 is TGTGCCAGCAGTTTGGACAAGTCCACTGAAGCTTTCTTT.

The chain recombines TRBV6-6 with TRBJ1-6; no reliable D call. The V end lost 7 bases, the J end lost 9 bases, and 10 bases lay between the germline ends. The V gene's germline CDR1 is MNHNY and CDR2 SVGAGI (reference sequence). This CDR3 region has 12 residues. CDR3 amino acids: CASTHRGSPLHF. CDR3 in DNA: TGTGCCAGCACTCACCGGGGTTCACCCCTCCACTTT.

The rearrangement joins TRBV7-9 to TRBJ2-5, with D possibly matching TRBD1 (5 bases). The end of the DNA is better explained by TRBJ2-7, so the J call may be wrong. The length of the CDR3 is 14 residues. The germline V gene has CDR1 SEHNR and CDR2 FQNEAQ (reference sequence). CDR3 DNA: TGTGCCAGCAGCCCCAGACAGCGTTCCTACGAGCAGTACTTC. The encoded protein is CASSPRQRSYEQYF.

This clone was seen a single time. This CDR3 reads CASISPGQVREQYF. CDR3 sequence (DNA): TGTGCCAGCATCTCCCCGGGACAGGTTCGCGAGCAGTACTTC. The V call is TRBV28, the J call TRBJ2-7; 8 nucleotides line up with TRBD1. Unmatched junction bases numbered 11, after V lost 7 bases and J lost 6 bases. Per germline, CDR1 MDHEN and CDR2 SYDVKM. The CDR3 consists of 14 residues. The complete variable domain, with remaining parts taken from reference TRBV28 and TRBJ2-7, reads DVKVTQSSRYLVKRTGEKVFLECVQDMDHENMFWYRQDPGLGLRLIYFSYDVKMKEKGDIPEGYSVSREKKERFSLILESASTNQTSMYLCASISPGQVREQYFGPGTRLTVT.

This chain joins TRBV6-1 and TRBJ1-1; tentative D call: TRBD1 (5 bases). The V gene lost 2 bases and the J gene lost 1 base, with 14 bases spanning the gap. The CDR3 spans 16 residues. Germline V gene data show CDR1 as MNHNS and CDR2 as SASEGT. The CDR3 sequence is CASSEYSFGGNTEAFF. The CDR3 nucleotides read TGTGCCAGCAGTGAATATTCGTTTGGGGGGAACACTGAAGCTTTCTTT.

The chain joins TRBV9 to TRBJ2-5, with 8 positions matching TRBD1. V was pared by 4 bases and J by 11 bases, with 13 bases of the junction left unmatched. The germline V gene has CDR1 SGDLS and CDR2 YYNGEE. CDR3 length equals 14 residues. CDR3 in amino acids: CASSSAGTGGGQYF. The CDR3 DNA is TGTGCCAGCAGCTCCGCGGGGACAGGAGGGGGGCAGTACTTC.

The chain employs TRBV19 and TRBJ2-1; the match to TRBD2 covers 10 bases. J gave up 5 bases and V 6 bases, and 13 bases lay outside the gene matches. The CDR3 loop spans 17 amino acids. Looked up from germline, CDR1 is LNHDA and CDR2 is SQIVND (reference sequence). Written as DNA, the CDR3 is TGTGCCAGTAGCTCCAGGGCGGGGGGACTAGCGAACAATGAGCAGTTCTTC. It translates to CASSSRAGGLANNEQFF.

The chain is built from TRBV29-1 and TRBJ2-5; D is perhaps TRBD1 (6 bases). The V and J ends lost 5 bases and 5 bases respectively, with 18 bases between them. There are 14 residues in the CDR3. Germline values: CDR1 SQVTM, CDR2 ANQGSEA. CDR3 bases: TGCAGCGTTAACACCGACAGGATTGGGGAGACCCAGTACTTC. It is translated as CSVNTDRIGETQYF.

The gene calls are TRBV5-6 and TRBJ1-6; 7 bases are shared with TRBD1. The CDR3 has 17 amino acids. V shed 3 bases, J shed 7 bases, and the junction held 13 bases outside the gene matches. In germline, CDR1 is SGHDT, CDR2 YYEEEE. This CDR3 is CASSSGQTNYANSPLHF. The CDR3 coding sequence is TGTGCCAGCAGCTCGGGACAGACAAATTATGCGAATTCACCCCTCCACTTT.

The rearrangement joins TRBV28 to TRBJ2-7, with D perhaps given as TRBD1 or TRBD2 (5 bases each). V dropped 3 bases and J dropped 2 bases, with 14 bases sitting between them. Germline CDR1 is MDHEN and CDR2 is SYDVKM. There are 15 residues in the CDR3. The CDR3 DNA sequence: TGTGCCAGCAGTTTGTTCGGGACGGCCCCCTACGAGCAGTACTTC. This encodes CASSLFGTAPYEQYF.

V and J are TRBV28 and TRBJ2-3; D gene ambiguous. CDR1 and CDR2 (germline): MDHEN, SYDVKM. The CDR3 covers 13 residues. Trimming removed 5 bases from V and 0 bases from J, with 6 bases in between. The CDR3 coding sequence is TGTGCCAGCAGTCCAGGAAGCACAGATACGCAGTATTTT. This translates into CASSPGSTDTQYF.

This clone was detected a few times. The rearrangement joins TRBV6-5 to TRBJ2-7; the D is unclear. Germline V CDR1 and CDR2: MNHEY, SVGAGI. The CDR3 sequence is 8 residues long. V gave up 11 bases and J gave up 3 bases, with 2 bases separating them. The CDR3 here is CAGYEQYF. CDR3 in DNA: TGTGCCGGCTACGAGCAGTACTTC.

The rearrangement uses TRBV5-1 and TRBJ2-5, with D tentatively TRBD2 (6 bases). Germline V lookup: CDR1 SGHRS, CDR2 YFSETQ. The CDR3 has 15 residues. V was pared by 1 base and J by 0 bases, with 10 bases between. The CDR3 region is CASSLLPGDQETQYF. DNA of the CDR3: TGCGCCAGCAGCTTGCTTCCGGGGGACCAAGAGACCCAGTACTTC.

The chain uses TRBV18 and TRBJ2-5; unclear D gene. V was pared by 3 bases and J by 3 bases, with 11 bases between. Per the germline V gene, CDR1 is KGHSH and CDR2 is LQKENI. CDR3 size: 14 residues. The CDR3 reads CASSPGTAKETQYF. DNA of the CDR3: TGTGCCAGCTCACCGGGAACAGCCAAAGAGACCCAGTACTTC.

The V and J genes are TRBV7-3 and TRBJ1-1; D not certain. V was clipped by 5 bases and J by 2 bases, with 9 bases between them. CDR3 length: 13 amino acids. Germline V lookup: CDR1 SGHTA, CDR2 FQGTGA. CDR3 protein: CASSRFLNTEAFF. CDR3 in DNA: TGTGCCAGCAGCCGCTTTCTTAACACTGAAGCTTTCTTT.

This clone showed up just a few times. The rearrangement uses TRBV10-1 and TRBJ1-5, with D possibly matching TRBD1 (6 bases). The CDR3 covers 13 residues. Trimming removed 3 bases at V and 7 bases at J, with 10 bases between. CDR1 and CDR2 from the germline V gene are WNHNN and SYGVQD (reference sequence). CDR3 in amino acids: CASSEQGGQPQHF. CDR3 DNA: TGCGCCAGCAGTGAACAGGGAGGGCAGCCCCAGCATTTT.

The CDR3 DNA reads TGTGCCAGCAGTCCCCCGGGGGGACTAGCGGCGCTCTCGTTCTCCTACAATGAGCAGTTCTTC. It yields the protein CASSPPGGLAALSFSYNEQFF. The chain has TRBV28 and TRBJ2-1; 11 nucleotides line up with TRBD2. This CDR3 has 21 residues. Germline trimming cut 5 bases from V and 0 bases from J; bases unmatched to any gene: 18. Germline lookup yields CDR1 MDHEN and CDR2 SYDVKM.